This T cell receptor beta chain was recorded in a study of T-cell memory formation after mild COVID-19. TCRdb passed the 5' RACE reads through MiXCR, listing each CDR3 protein once. The data contain 300,000 to 400,000 distinct CDR3 sequences, approximately 15% of them singletons. The V and J ends lost 6 bases and 4 bases respectively, with 16 bases between them. This CDR3 contains 14 residues. Germline CDR1 DFQATT, CDR2 SNEGSKA (reference sequence). This clonotype has a handful of counts. Its antigen is still unknown. Study-wide results and caveats: The authors left the SARS-CoV-2 specificity of second-wave clones peaking on day 37 unconfirmed. Largely, contracting CD4+ clones fell within CM and EM, and contracting CD8+ clones within EMRA.

The chain has TRBV20-1 and TRBJ1-5; tentative D call: TRBD1 (6 bases). The clonotype originates from a man younger than 30 who had mild COVID-19 (a few samples of this study predate the infection). Cell type and time point are not known. Sequencing was performed on PBMCs or a T cell subset sorted from them (not recorded which). Here the CDR3 DNA reads TGCAGTGCCAGATGGGGGGCGGCAAATCAGCCCCAGCATTTT. The encoded protein is CSARWGAANQPQHF.